This entry features one T cell receptor (beta chain) sequence. What it recognizes is unknown. This record belongs to a study of blood T cells in healthy people across ages. About the study: Capture by template switching was about one barcoded beta molecule per two T cells.

Whole-study findings and limits: Estimates drawn from one million T cells were deemed to understate diversity. Observed TCR beta diversity per million T cells went down as age went up. This fall followed a roughly linear course with age.

Peripheral blood samples of around 11 milliliters were drawn from each donor. A second roughly 6 to 12 cycle PCR used barcoded and J-beta primers. TCRdb used MiXCR to reprocess the 5' RACE reads, holding one entry per CDR3 protein. The sample has around 710,000 distinct CDR3 sequences; more than 40% are singletons. The clonotype comes from a woman aged 55-70 years in good health. Sequenced sample: blood.

The CDR3 DNA sequence: TGTGCCACCAGCAGAGAGGAGGGGAGGGTCGACGAGCAGTACTTC. Its protein product is CATSREEGRVDEQYF. The chain combines TRBV15 with TRBJ2-7, with 7 bases fitting TRBD2. The V gene end was trimmed by 0 bases and the J gene end by 5 bases; junction bases not matched to a gene: 7. This CDR3 comprises 15 residues. Germline loops: CDR1 LNHNV, CDR2 YYDKDF (reference sequence).